This T cell receptor beta chain comes out of a study of T cell repertoires in ileal Crohn's disease. Across the study: Surgery for a complication: stricturing in around 60%, penetrating in approximately 40%.

TCRdb's copy holds only in-frame clones and misses some; the assay was immunoSEQ multiplex PCR. This table holds 15,000 or so clones, just under 80% found once. On this clone: Its antigen remains unidentified.

Time point given: neoterminal ileum biopsy at postoperative endoscopy, about 6 months after surgery. Included were adult ileal or ileocolonic Crohn's patients indicated for ileocolonic resection. Study findings and constraints: Mucosal expansions were suggested to be mainly CD8 T cells. Clonal expansions were more frequent in active smokers than non-smokers at surgery.

Material for sequencing was ileal tissue. This receptor was identified in an adult with Crohn's disease.

CDR3 DNA: TGTGCCAGCAGCTCGAGACTAGATAACTACAATGAGCAGTTCTTC. As protein: CASSSRLDNYNEQFF. The chain combines TRBV11-3 with TRBJ2-1; TRBD2 is a possible D gene (6 bases). V dropped 4 bases and J dropped 3 bases, with 13 bases sitting between them. From germline, CDR1 is SGHNT and CDR2 YENEEA. The CDR3 totals 15 residues.